The T cell receptor (beta chain) under discussion was sequenced for a study of graft-versus-host responses after intestinal transplantation. Study summary: Multivisceral, liver-intestinal, or isolated intestinal grafts went to recipients. Every recipient underwent anti-thymocyte globulin induction, then tacrolimus and steroids for roughly 3 years. Study-wide points: Recipient marrow held GvH clones, some first seen in ileum or blood. Allograft graft-versus-host to host-versus-graft clonal ratios ran high in patients with graft-donor T cell macrochimerism.

TCRdb's copy holds only in-frame clones and misses some; the assay was immunoSEQ multiplex PCR. This table holds some 90,000 clones, about four fifths found once. For this clone: The antigen is not known.

V was clipped by 2 bases and J by 4 bases, with 12 bases between them. The CDR3 spans 14 residues. Germline CDR1 reads SGDLS; CDR2 reads YYNGEE. The starting material was unstimulated CD4+ T cells sorted from spleen or lymph node cells, obtained before intestinal transplant. This receptor was identified in a human donor who received an intestinal transplant. The chain employs TRBV9 and TRBJ1-2; perhaps TRBD1 as D (6 bases). The CDR3 sequence: CASSVAGAGYGYTF. For the CDR3, the DNA is TGTGCCAGCAGCGTGGCGGGGGCGGGCTATGGCTACACCTTC.